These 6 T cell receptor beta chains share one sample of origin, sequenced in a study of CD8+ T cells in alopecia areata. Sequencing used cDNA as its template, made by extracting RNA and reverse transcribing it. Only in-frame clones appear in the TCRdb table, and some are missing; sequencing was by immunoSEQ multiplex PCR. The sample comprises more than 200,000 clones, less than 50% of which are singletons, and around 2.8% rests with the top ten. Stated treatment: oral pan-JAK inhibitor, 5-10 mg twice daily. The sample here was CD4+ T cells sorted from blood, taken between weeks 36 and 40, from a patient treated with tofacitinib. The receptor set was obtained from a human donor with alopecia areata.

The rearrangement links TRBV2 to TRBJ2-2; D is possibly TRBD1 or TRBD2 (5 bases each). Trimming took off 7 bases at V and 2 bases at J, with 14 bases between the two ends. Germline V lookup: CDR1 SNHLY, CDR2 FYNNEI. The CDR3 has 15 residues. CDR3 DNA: TGTGCCAGCAAGAGGGACGGGTCAAACACCGGGGAGCTGTTTTTT. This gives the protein CASKRDGSNTGELFF.

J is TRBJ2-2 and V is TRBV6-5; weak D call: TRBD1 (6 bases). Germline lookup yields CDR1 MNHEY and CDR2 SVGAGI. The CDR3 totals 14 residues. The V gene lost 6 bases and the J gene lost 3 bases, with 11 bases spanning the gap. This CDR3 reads CASSRQEYTGELFF. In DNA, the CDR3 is TGTGCCAGCAGCCGACAGGAGTACACCGGGGAGCTGTTTTTT.

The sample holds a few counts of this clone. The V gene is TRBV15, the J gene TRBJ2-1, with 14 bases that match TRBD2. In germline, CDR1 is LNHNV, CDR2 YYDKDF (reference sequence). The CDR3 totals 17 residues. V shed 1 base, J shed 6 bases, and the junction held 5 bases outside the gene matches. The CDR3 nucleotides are TGTGCCACCAGCAGAGCGGGACTAGCGGGAGTAGGCAATGAGCAGTTCTTC. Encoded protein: CATSRAGLAGVGNEQFF.

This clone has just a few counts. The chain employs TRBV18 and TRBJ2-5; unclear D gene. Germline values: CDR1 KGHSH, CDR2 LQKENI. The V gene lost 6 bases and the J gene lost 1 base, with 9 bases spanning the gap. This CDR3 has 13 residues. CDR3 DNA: TGTGCCAGCTCCCAAGCTCTCCAAGAGACCCAGTACTTC. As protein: CASSQALQETQYF.

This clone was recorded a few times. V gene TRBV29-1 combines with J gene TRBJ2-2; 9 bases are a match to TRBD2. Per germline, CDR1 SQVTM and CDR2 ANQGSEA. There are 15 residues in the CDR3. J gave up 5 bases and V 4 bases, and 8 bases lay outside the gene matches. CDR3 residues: CSVVPREGRTGELFF. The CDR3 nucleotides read TGCAGCGTTGTCCCGCGGGAGGGAAGGACCGGGGAGCTGTTTTTT.

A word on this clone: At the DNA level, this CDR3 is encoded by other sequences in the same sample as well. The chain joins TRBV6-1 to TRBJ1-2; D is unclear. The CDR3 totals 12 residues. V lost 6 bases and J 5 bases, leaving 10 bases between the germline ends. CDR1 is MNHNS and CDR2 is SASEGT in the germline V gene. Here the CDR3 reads CASRRQNYGYTF. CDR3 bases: TGTGCCAGCAGGCGGCAGAATTATGGCTACACCTTC.